The 21 T cell receptor beta chains below all came from one sample that was sequenced in a study of a mutant IDH1 vaccine in newly diagnosed glioma. Sample time point: baseline, week 1 (first vaccination visit). The treatment was: pre-vaccination baseline after standard-of-care therapy. Assay used: immunoSEQ multiplex PCR; TCRdb lists only in-frame clones, some missing. The table lists roughly 41,000 clones, about 73% of them singletons. Sequencing used PBMCs, obtained from a glioma patient treated with radiotherapy, temozolomide or both. Receptors originate from a middle-aged man with glioma. Some clones in this sample may be carry-over from other donors' samples.

This clone occurred a few times. The chain uses TRBV9 and TRBJ1-1; no reliable D call. The CDR3 is made up of 13 amino acids. Germline V lookup: CDR1 SGDLS, CDR2 YYNGEE. Trimming stripped 0 bases from V and 5 bases from J, with 8 bases between. CDR3 nucleotides: TGTGCCAGCAGCGTAGCATCGAGGACTGAAGCTTTCTTT. Translation: CASSVASRTEAFF.

V is TRBV2 and J is TRBJ1-1; D perhaps matches TRBD1 (5 bases). In germline, CDR1 is SNHLY, CDR2 FYNNEI. Trimming took off 2 bases at V and 5 bases at J, with 15 bases between the two ends. The CDR3 is 15 amino acids. CDR3 nucleotide sequence: TGTGCCAGCAGTGAAAGTCGGGGGGAGAATACTGAAGCTTTCTTT. Residues: CASSESRGENTEAFF.

The genes are TRBV5-1 and TRBJ2-3; D assignment may be TRBD1 or TRBD2 (5 bases each). CDR1 is SGHRS, CDR2 YFSETQ, per germline. The CDR3 extends over 15 amino acids. V was shortened by 3 bases and J by 5 bases, with 16 bases between the two germline ends. The CDR3 DNA sequence: TGCGCCAGCAGCTGGGGGAATCCCCAGGGAGATACGCAGTATTTT. Amino acid sequence: CASSWGNPQGDTQYF.

The chain recombines TRBV29-1 with TRBJ2-7; 7 positions match TRBD1. The V and J ends lost 5 bases and 6 bases, in that order; junction bases with no gene match: 4. This CDR3 spans 11 amino acids. Germline V gene data show CDR1 as SQVTM and CDR2 as ANQGSEA. DNA of the CDR3: TGCAGCGTTCACAGGGGACCCGAGCAGTACTTC. Its translation is CSVHRGPEQYF.

In DNA form, the CDR3 reads TGCGCCAGCAGCAACGGACAGGGGGCAGGGTACGAGCAGTACTTC. Translated, it gives CASSNGQGAGYEQYF. The gene calls are TRBV5-1 and TRBJ2-7, with 11 bases aligning to TRBD1. Unmatched junction bases numbered 7, after V lost 4 bases and J lost 4 bases. This CDR3 is built from 15 residues. Germline CDR1 reads SGHRS; CDR2 reads YFSETQ. Full variable domain (outside the CDR3, taken from reference TRBV5-1 and TRBJ2-7): KAGVTQTPRYLIKTRGQQVTLSCSPISGHRSVSWYQQTPGQGLQFLFEYFSETQRNKGNFPGRFSGRQFSNSRSEMNVSTLELGDSALYLCASSNGQGAGYEQYFGPGTRLTVT.

The V call is TRBV9, the J call TRBJ2-1; the match to TRBD1 covers 8 bases. The CDR3 length is 15 residues. Germline V gene data show CDR1 as SGDLS and CDR2 as YYNGEE. The J segment lost 7 bases and the V segment lost 0 bases, leaving 6 bases of the junction unmatched. The CDR3 coding sequence is TGTGCCAGCAGCGTAGTCGCAGGGGGCACGAATGAGCAGTTCTTC. Residues: CASSVVAGGTNEQFF.

CDR3 amino acids: CATSAGTFYGYTF. CDR3 nucleotides: TGTGCCACCTCGGCAGGGACCTTCTATGGCTACACCTTC. This rearrangement joins TRBV7-9 to TRBJ1-2, with a weak D call TRBD1 (5 bases). V was trimmed by 10 bases and J by 4 bases, leaving 16 bases between them. The CDR3 spans 13 residues. CDR1 SEHNR and CDR2 FQNEAQ come from the germline V gene (reference sequence).

The chain recombines TRBV5-1 with TRBJ2-5; D is undetermined. The CDR3 is 16 amino acids. V was clipped by 4 bases and J by 2 bases, with 18 bases between them. CDR1 and CDR2 from the germline V gene are SGHRS and YFSETQ. Written as DNA, the CDR3 is TGCGCCAGCAGCCCCATTTGGGCAGAGAAACAAGAGACCCAGTACTTC. Its protein product is CASSPIWAEKQETQYF.

This clone has only one observation. This chain links TRBV14 with TRBJ2-5; D gene unclear. This CDR3 is 13 amino acids long. The germline V gene has CDR1 SGHDN and CDR2 FVKESK. V lost 6 bases and J lost 7, with 15 bases in between. The CDR3 region is CASSHGPTGTQYF. The DNA for the CDR3 is TGTGCCAGCAGTCATGGGCCAACCGGGACCCAGTACTTC.

This chain uses TRBV27 with TRBJ2-5; 8 bases align to TRBD2. This CDR3 is 14 amino acids long. Trimming at V came to 2 bases and at J to 4 bases, leaving 3 bases not matched to a gene. Germline V gene sequence: CDR1 MNHEY, CDR2 SMNVEV (reference sequence). This CDR3 is CASSLRGGLETQYF. The CDR3 DNA follows: TGTGCCAGCAGTTTACGGGGGGGGCTAGAGACCCAGTACTTC.

The V and J genes are TRBV27 and TRBJ2-7; 8 bases align to TRBD1. Trimming at V came to 4 bases and at J to 5 bases, leaving 10 bases not matched to a gene. Germline V gives CDR1 MNHEY, CDR2 SMNVEV (reference sequence). CDR3 length equals 15 residues. The CDR3 reads CASSSRQGSGHEQYF. The CDR3 DNA sequence: TGTGCCAGCAGTTCCCGACAGGGGAGTGGCCACGAGCAGTACTTC.

V gene TRBV18 combines with J gene TRBJ2-3; 7 nucleotides agree with TRBD1. The CDR3 length is 12 residues. CDR1 is KGHSH and CDR2 is LQKENI in the germline V gene. The V gene end was trimmed by 3 bases and the J gene end by 6 bases; junction bases not matched to a gene: 0. CDR3 residues: CASSPRGDTQYF. CDR3 bases: TGTGCCAGCTCACCCAGGGGGGATACGCAGTATTTT.

This chain uses TRBV5-1 with TRBJ1-2, with D unclear. Trimming left V 0 bases short and J 0 bases short, with 18 bases between. This CDR3 has 18 amino acids. Per germline, CDR1 SGHRS and CDR2 YFSETQ. In DNA, the CDR3 is TGCGCCAGCAGCTTGGGACCCGCCCGGGCCCCGACTAACTATGGCTACACCTTC. Protein sequence: CASSLGPARAPTNYGYTF.

The chain joins TRBV6-5 to TRBJ1-1; no firm D call. This CDR3 spans 12 amino acids. The germline gives CDR1 MNHEY, CDR2 SVGAGI. V was clipped by 8 bases and J by 3 bases, with 10 bases between them. The CDR3, as DNA: TGTGCCAGCTCACGGGTGGACACTGAAGCTTTCTTT. Protein product: CASSRVDTEAFF.

The V gene is TRBV4-3, the J gene TRBJ1-2, with D unresolved. The length of the CDR3 is 16 residues. Trimming left V 1 base short and J 3 bases short, with 15 bases between. Germline values: CDR1 LGHNA, CDR2 YSLEER. This CDR3 is CASSQGSRADYYGYTF. The CDR3 DNA reads as TGCGCCAGCAGCCAAGGGTCCCGGGCCGACTACTATGGCTACACCTTC.

This clone was counted between two and nine times. The gene calls are TRBV30 and TRBJ1-5, with unresolved D. Germline CDR1 and CDR2: GTSNPN and SVGIG (reference sequence). The ends were cut back, 2 bases at V and 8 bases at J, with 13 bases in the middle. The CDR3 consists of 13 residues. The CDR3 spells CAWSSMGNEPQHF. The CDR3 DNA follows: TGTGCCTGGAGTTCTATGGGGAACGAGCCCCAGCATTTT. The full variable domain, completed using reference TRBV30 and TRBJ1-5, is SQTIHQWPATLVQPVGSPLSLECTVEGTSNPNLYWYRQAAGRGLQLLFYSVGIGQISSEVPQNLSASRPQDRQFILSSKKLLLSDSGFYLCAWSSMGNEPQHFGDGTRLSIL.

The chain recombines TRBV9 with TRBJ1-1; D is ambiguous. The CDR3 length is 13 residues. Germline CDR1 and CDR2: SGDLS and YYNGEE. Trimming took 4 bases from V and 0 from J, leaving 7 bases between them. DNA for the CDR3: TGTGCCAGCAGCACTCCAGTGAACACTGAAGCTTTCTTT. Amino acid sequence: CASSTPVNTEAFF.

This clone was seen only once. The gene calls are TRBV25-1 and TRBJ1-5, with D possibly being TRBD1 (6 bases). The V and J ends lost 6 bases and 2 bases respectively, with 11 bases between them. This CDR3 has 14 residues. CDR1 MGHDK and CDR2 SYGVNS come from the germline V gene. The CDR3 region is CASSTGFGNQPQHF. The CDR3 DNA follows: TGTGCCAGCAGCACAGGGTTTGGCAATCAGCCCCAGCATTTT.

J is TRBJ1-6 and V is TRBV7-9; D possibly corresponds to TRBD1 (5 bases). V dropped 5 bases and J dropped 7 bases, with 9 bases sitting between them. In germline, CDR1 is SEHNR, CDR2 FQNEAQ (reference sequence). The CDR3 spans 13 residues. This chain's CDR3 is CASSLDMNSPLHF. The CDR3 DNA sequence: TGTGCCAGCAGCCTGGACATGAATTCACCCCTCCACTTT.

This clone was seen a single time. The CDR3 DNA reads as TGTGCCAGCAGCTTAGGACTGGGCACTGAAGCTTTCTTT. Protein product: CASSLGLGTEAFF. This rearrangement joins TRBV7-9 to TRBJ1-1; D not resolved. The CDR3 loop spans 13 amino acids. Germline lookup yields CDR1 SEHNR and CDR2 FQNEAQ (reference sequence). Trimming removed 1 base at V and 4 bases at J, with 7 bases between.

V and J are TRBV11-1 and TRBJ1-2; TRBD1 is a possible D gene (6 bases). Trimming shortened V by 5 bases and J by 9 bases, and 16 bases separated the two germline ends. Per the germline V gene, CDR1 is SGHAT and CDR2 is FQDESV (reference sequence). The CDR3 spans 13 residues. CDR3: CASSQQGPASYTF. The CDR3 coding sequence is TGTGCCAGCAGCCAACAGGGACCGGCGAGCTACACCTTC.